Following are 2 T cell receptor beta chains from one sample sequenced in a study of blood T cell repertoires in COVID-19. The assay was immunoSEQ multiplex PCR, and TCRdb's table has in-frame clones only and misses some. The sample shows around 160,000 clones, approximately 80% of them seen only once. The sample taken for sequencing was PBMCs or T cells enriched from blood (not recorded which). The receptor set was obtained from a woman aged 60-75 years who had recovered from COVID-19.

V and J are TRBV19 and TRBJ1-2, with 8 positions matching TRBD1. The germline V gene encodes CDR1 LNHDA and CDR2 SQIVND (reference sequence). V was pared by 8 bases and J by 2 bases, with 1 base of the junction left unmatched. This CDR3 is built from 12 residues. This chain's CDR3 is CASRQGNYGYTF. In DNA form, the CDR3 reads TGTGCCAGTCGACAGGGGAACTATGGCTACACCTTC.

The V call is TRBV18, the J call TRBJ2-1; the match to TRBD1 covers 11 bases. The CDR3 consists of 14 residues. The germline V gene has CDR1 KGHSH and CDR2 LQKENI. With 6 bases clipped from V and 9 bases from J, the junction kept 7 bases outside the gene matches. CDR3 protein: CASSEGTGGREQFF. The CDR3 DNA reads as TGTGCCAGCTCGGAAGGGACAGGGGGGCGTGAGCAGTTCTTC.